The TCR beta chain under discussion was sequenced for a study of blood T cells in healthy people across ages. Study-level findings and limits: Per million T cells, TCR beta diversity dropped roughly linearly as age increased. Naive T cell percentage strongly correlated with TCR beta diversity.

This CDR3 region has 14 residues. CDR1 and CDR2 (germline): MGHRA, YSYEKL. V was shortened by 1 base and J by 0 bases, with 7 bases between the two germline ends. A second PCR, run for roughly 7 to 11 cycles, used a sample-barcoded 5' primer plus a J-beta primer mix. One entry per CDR3 protein, called by TCRdb with MiXCR from the 5' RACE reads. The sample has about 650,000 distinct CDR3 sequences; 40% to 65% are singletons. Worth noting for this clonotype: The antigen remains unidentified.

Sequenced sample: blood. The TCR sequence derives from a woman aged 80 or older in good health. The chain has TRBV4-1 and TRBJ2-7; D may be TRBD1 (5 bases). The CDR3 spells CASSQVQGSYEQYF. The CDR3 DNA sequence: TGCGCCAGCAGCCAAGTCCAGGGCTCCTACGAGCAGTACTTC.